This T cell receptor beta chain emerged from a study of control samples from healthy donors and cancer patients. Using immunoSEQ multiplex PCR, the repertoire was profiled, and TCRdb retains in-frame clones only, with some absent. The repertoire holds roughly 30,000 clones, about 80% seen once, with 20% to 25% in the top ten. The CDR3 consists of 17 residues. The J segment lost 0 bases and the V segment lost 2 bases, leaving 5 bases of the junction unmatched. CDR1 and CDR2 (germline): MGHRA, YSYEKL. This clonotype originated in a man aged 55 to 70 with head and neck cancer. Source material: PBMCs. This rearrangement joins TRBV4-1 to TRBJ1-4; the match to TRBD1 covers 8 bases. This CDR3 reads CASSQNGQGATNEKLFF. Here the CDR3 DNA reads TGCGCCAGCAGCCAAAACGGACAGGGTGCAACTAATGAAAAACTGTTTTTT.